A selection of T cell receptor beta chains follows, all from one sample in a study of CD8+CD57+ T cells in acquired aplastic anemia. MiXCR, applied by TCRdb to the reads, yields one record per CDR3 protein. The sample has hundreds of thousands of distinct CDR3 sequences; 60% to 80% are singletons. The sample comprised sorted CD4+, CD8+, or CD8+CD57+ T cells (not recorded which) from PBMCs. Every receptor here comes from a human donor in good health, serving as a control. CDR3s include the opening cysteine and the closing phenylalanine or tryptophan. D genes are given only for firm matches. Clone sizes are given selectively: once, few, many, or a class where the clone is expanded.

j_call | clone_size | d_call | v_call | cdr3_aa | cdr3_nt
TRBJ2-6 | . | TRBD1 | TRBV20-1 | CRGKCGTGANVLTF | TGCAGAGGGAAATGTGGGACAGGGGCAAACGTCCTGACTTTC
TRBJ1-2 | once | . | TRBV25-1 | CASSYSGSPSGNTF | TGTGCCAGCAGTTACTCGGGCTCCCCCTCTGGAAACACCTTC
TRBJ2-7 | . | . | TRBV20-1 | CSATRRLGVYEQYF | TGCAGTGCTACCCGACGTTTGGGGGTATACGAGCAGTACTTC
TRBJ2-2 | many | . | TRBV3-1 | CASSQPSVRVYVVSTGELFF | TGTGCCAGCAGCCAACCTTCCGTCAGGGTTTATGTCGTGAGCACCGGGGAGCTGTTTTTT
TRBJ2-1 | . | . | TRBV11-3 | CASSLSPSYNEQFF | TGTGCCAGCAGCTTATCCCCTAGCTACAATGAGCAGTTCTTC
TRBJ1-2 | many | TRBD1 | TRBV29-1 | CSTQGGTVGYTF | TGCAGCACCCAGGGAGGGACAGTTGGCTACACCTTC
TRBJ2-7 | once | TRBD2 | TRBV7-2 | CASSPSTSGGLYYEQYF | TGTGCCAGCAGCCCTTCGACTAGCGGGGGGCTGTACTACGAGCAGTACTTC
TRBJ1-6 | . | . | TRBV7-6 | CASSLGQDQPQHLHF | TGTGCCAGCAGCTTAGGCCAGGATCAGCCCCAGCACCTCCACTTT
TRBJ1-1 | . | . | TRBV7-2 | CASSSAQAYLEAFF | TGTGCCAGCAGCTCCGCACAGGCGTACTTGGAAGCTTTCTTT
TRBJ1-2 | once | TRBD1 | TRBV6-1 | CASSPAGGNGYTF | TGTGCCAGCAGTCCGGCAGGGGGCAATGGCTACACCTTC
TRBJ2-2 | . | TRBD1 | TRBV12-3/TRBV12-4 | CASPSQGVGELFF | TGTGCCAGCCCTTCGCAGGGGGTCGGGGAGCTGTTTTTT
TRBJ2-7 | . | TRBD1 | TRBV20-1 | CSATGQGADEQYF | TGCAGTGCTACCGGACAGGGGGCCGACGAGCAGTACTTC
TRBJ2-7 | . | . | TRBV5-6 | CASEKGTRDSSYEQYF | TGTGCCAGCGAAAAAGGAACGCGGGACAGTTCTTACGAGCAGTACTTC
TRBJ1-2 | . | . | TRBV19 | CASSIGVRVENGYTF | TGTGCCAGTAGTATTGGAGTCAGGGTAGAGAATGGCTACACCTTC
TRBJ1-2 | . | . | TRBV20-1 | CSASALTVGFGYTF | TGCAGTGCTAGCGCCTTGACAGTCGGTTTCGGCTACACCTTC
TRBJ1-2 | . | . | TRBV20-1 | CSASGGRTDTF | TGCAGTGCTAGCGGGGGCCGCACAGATACCTTC
TRBJ2-1 | . | . | TRBV15 | CATSPGAPYNEQFF | TGTGCCACCAGCCCCGGGGCCCCCTACAATGAGCAGTTCTTC
TRBJ2-5 | many | . | TRBV19 | CASSISHREETQYF | TGTGCCAGTAGTATCTCACATCGGGAAGAGACCCAGTACTTC
TRBJ2-1 | . | TRBD2 | TRBV20-1 | CSVPAGGAGNNEQFF | TGCAGTGTTCCCGCGGGAGGAGCGGGGAACAATGAGCAGTTCTTC
TRBJ2-3 | . | . | TRBV7-7 | CASYSGGTDTQYF | TGTGCCAGCTATAGTGGGGGCACAGATACGCAGTATTTT
TRBJ2-2 | many | TRBD2 | TRBV6-5 | CASSYRRRTSSGELFF | TGTGCCAGCAGTTACAGGCGGCGGACTAGTTCCGGGGAGCTGTTTTTT
TRBJ2-7 | . | . | TRBV6-1 | CASSLHYREDYEQYF | TGTGCCAGCAGTCTTCACTACAGGGAAGATTACGAGCAGTACTTC
TRBJ2-2 | many | TRBD1 | TRBV6-2/TRBV6-3 | CASSLGQGNTGELFF | TGTGCCAGCAGTTTGGGACAGGGGAACACCGGGGAGCTGTTTTTT
TRBJ2-7 | . | TRBD2 | TRBV19 | CASSIPGTGGEQYF | TGTGCCAGTAGTATTCCGGGGACGGGAGGCGAGCAGTACTTC
TRBJ1-6 | . | . | TRBV7-7 | CASSLTSHGSPHHF | TGTGCCAGCAGCTTGACGAGCCACGGGTCCCCGCACCACTTT
TRBJ1-1 | . | . | TRBV7-8 | CASSLVGDQPQHFFF | TGTGCCAGCAGCTTAGTGGGGGATCAGCCCCAGCATTTTTTCTTT
TRBJ2-7 | . | TRBD2 | TRBV7-2 | CASKAGGSYEQYF | TGTGCCAGCAAGGCGGGGGGATCCTACGAGCAGTACTTC
TRBJ2-7 | few | TRBD1 | TRBV25-1 | CASSDNLGTETYEQYF | TGTGCCAGCAGTGACAACTTGGGGACAGAGACCTACGAGCAGTACTTC
TRBJ2-1 | few | . | TRBV19 | CASSITGYNEQFF | TGTGCCAGTAGTATAACGGGGTACAATGAGCAGTTCTTC
TRBJ2-7 | many | . | TRBV7-7 | CASSLDWRRENEQYF | TGTGCCAGCAGCTTAGACTGGCGCAGGGAAAACGAGCAGTACTTC
TRBJ1-1 | . | . | TRBV5-4 | CASRRRGVNTEAFF | TGTGCCAGCAGGCGCAGGGGAGTGAACACTGAAGCTTTCTTT
TRBJ1-6 | . | . | TRBV9 | CASSPREEADEPLHF | TGTGCCAGCAGCCCGCGGGAGGAGGCGGACGAGCCGCTCCACTTT
TRBJ1-2 | few | . | TRBV3-1 | CASSQERGGWGWVYGYTF | TGTGCCAGCAGCCAAGAAAGAGGAGGCTGGGGATGGGTCTATGGCTACACCTTC
TRBJ2-1 | . | . | TRBV5-8 | CASSPGESGNEQFF | TGTGCCAGCAGCCCTGGGGAGAGCGGCAATGAGCAGTTCTTC
TRBJ2-6 | many | . | TRBV6-6 | CASTNPPGANVLTF | TGTGCCAGCACCAACCCCCCTGGGGCCAACGTCCTGACTTTC
TRBJ1-6 | . | TRBD1 | TRBV12-3/TRBV12-4 | CASSLAGDRANSPLHF | TGTGCCAGCAGTCTAGCGGGGGACAGGGCTAATTCACCCCTCCACTTT